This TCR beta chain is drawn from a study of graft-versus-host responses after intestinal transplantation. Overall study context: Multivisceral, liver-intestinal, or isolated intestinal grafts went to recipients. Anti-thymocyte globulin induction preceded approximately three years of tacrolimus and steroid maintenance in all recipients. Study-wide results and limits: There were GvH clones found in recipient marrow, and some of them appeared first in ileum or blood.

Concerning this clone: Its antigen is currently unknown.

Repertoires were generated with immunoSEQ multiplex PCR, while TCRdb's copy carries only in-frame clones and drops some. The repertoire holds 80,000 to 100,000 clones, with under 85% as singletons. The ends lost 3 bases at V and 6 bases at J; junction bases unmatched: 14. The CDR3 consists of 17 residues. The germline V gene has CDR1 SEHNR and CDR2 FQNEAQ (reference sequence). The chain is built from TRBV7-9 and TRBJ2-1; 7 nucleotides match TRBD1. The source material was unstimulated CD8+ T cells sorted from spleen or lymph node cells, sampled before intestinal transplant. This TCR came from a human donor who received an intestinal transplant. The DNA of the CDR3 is TGTGCCAGCAGCTTTTCGTTAGGGGGCGATGGGGTCAATGAGCAGTTCTTC. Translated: CASSFSLGGDGVNEQFF.